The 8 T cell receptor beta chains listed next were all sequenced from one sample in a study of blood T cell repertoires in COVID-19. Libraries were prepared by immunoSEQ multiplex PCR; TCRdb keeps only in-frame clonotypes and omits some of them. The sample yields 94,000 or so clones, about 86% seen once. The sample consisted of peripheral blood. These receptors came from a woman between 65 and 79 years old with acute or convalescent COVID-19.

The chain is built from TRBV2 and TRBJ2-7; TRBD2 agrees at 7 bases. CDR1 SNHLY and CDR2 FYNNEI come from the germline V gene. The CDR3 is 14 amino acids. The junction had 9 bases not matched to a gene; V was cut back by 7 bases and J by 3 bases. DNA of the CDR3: TGTGCCAGCAATCCGGGACGGGGGGACTACGAGCAGTACTTC. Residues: CASNPGRGDYEQYF.

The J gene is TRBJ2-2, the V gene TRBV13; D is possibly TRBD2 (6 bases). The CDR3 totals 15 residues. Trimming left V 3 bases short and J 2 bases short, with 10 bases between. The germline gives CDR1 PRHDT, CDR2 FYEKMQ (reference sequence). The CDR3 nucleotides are TGTGCCAGCAGCTTGGGTAGCGGTAACACCGGGGAGCTGTTTTTT. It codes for CASSLGSGNTGELFF.

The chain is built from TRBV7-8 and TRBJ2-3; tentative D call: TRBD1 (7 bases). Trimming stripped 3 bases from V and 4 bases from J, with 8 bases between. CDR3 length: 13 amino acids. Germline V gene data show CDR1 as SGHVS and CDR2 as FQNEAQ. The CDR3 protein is CASSFRGADTQYF. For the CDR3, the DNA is TGTGCCAGCAGCTTCAGGGGGGCAGATACGCAGTATTTT. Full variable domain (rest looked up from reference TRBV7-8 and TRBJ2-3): GAGVSQSPRYKVAKRGQDVALRCDPISGHVSLFWYQQALGQGPEFLTYFQNEAQLDKSGLPSDRFFAERPEGSVSTLKIQRTQQEDSAVYLCASSFRGADTQYFGPGTRLTVL.

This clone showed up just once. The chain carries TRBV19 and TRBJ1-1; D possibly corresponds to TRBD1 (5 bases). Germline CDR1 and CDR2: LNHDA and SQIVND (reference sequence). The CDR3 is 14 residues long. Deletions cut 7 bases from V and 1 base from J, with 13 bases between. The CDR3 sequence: CASIDRGGNTEAFF. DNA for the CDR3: TGTGCCAGTATTGATAGGGGAGGGAACACTGAAGCTTTCTTT.

CDR3 DNA sequence: TGTGCCAGCAGCCCAAACCGACTAGCGGGGGGGAGGAACATTCAGTACTTC. Its translation is CASSPNRLAGGRNIQYF. This chain links TRBV7-9 with TRBJ2-4, with TRBD2 identical over 14 bases. This CDR3 is 17 amino acids long. Germline V gene data show CDR1 as SEHNR and CDR2 as FQNEAQ (reference sequence). V was pared by 5 bases and J by 7 bases, with 10 bases of the junction left unmatched.

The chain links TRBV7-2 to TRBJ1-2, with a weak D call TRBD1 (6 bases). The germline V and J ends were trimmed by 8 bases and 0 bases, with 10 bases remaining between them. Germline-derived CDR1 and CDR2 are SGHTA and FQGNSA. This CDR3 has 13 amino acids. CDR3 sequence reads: CASSQGSNYGYTF. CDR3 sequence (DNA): TGTGCCAGCTCACAGGGATCTAACTATGGCTACACCTTC.

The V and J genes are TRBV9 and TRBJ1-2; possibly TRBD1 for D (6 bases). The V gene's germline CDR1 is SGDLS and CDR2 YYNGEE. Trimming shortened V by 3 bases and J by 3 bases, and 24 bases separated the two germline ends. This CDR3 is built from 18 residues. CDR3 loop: CASSASDFDRHRYYGYTF. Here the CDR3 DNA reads TGTGCCAGCAGCGCCTCGGATTTCGACAGGCATCGTTACTATGGCTACACCTTC.

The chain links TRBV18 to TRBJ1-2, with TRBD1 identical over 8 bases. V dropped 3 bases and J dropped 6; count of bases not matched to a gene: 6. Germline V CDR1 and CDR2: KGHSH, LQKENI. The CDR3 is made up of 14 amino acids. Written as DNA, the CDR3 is TGTGCCAGCTCACCTACGGACAGGGCGGATGGCTACACCTTC. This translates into CASSPTDRADGYTF.